These 26 T cell receptor beta chains came from one sample sequenced in a study of T cell responses to AZD1222 COVID-19 vaccine. Assay used: immunoSEQ multiplex PCR; TCRdb lists only in-frame clones, some missing. Of more than 100,000 clones listed, less than 95% are singletons. The specimen comprised peripheral blood, sampled on day 0 of AZD1222 vaccination. The receptors were sampled from an adult in good health.

The chain employs TRBV5-4 and TRBJ1-2, with D uncertain. Looked up from germline, CDR1 is SGHNT and CDR2 is YYREEE (reference sequence). This CDR3 has 14 residues. Trimming removed 1 base at V and 4 bases at J, with 11 bases between. The CDR3 region is CASSLWGTLYGYTF. DNA for the CDR3: TGTGCCAGCAGCTTGTGGGGTACCCTCTATGGCTACACCTTC.

The V gene is TRBV5-1, the J gene TRBJ2-1; D tentatively reads TRBD1 or TRBD2 (6 bases each). Germline values: CDR1 SGHRS, CDR2 YFSETQ. The CDR3 has 14 residues. Deletions cut 0 bases from V and 5 bases from J, with 9 bases between. The CDR3 here is CASSLAGADNEQFF. CDR3 nucleotide sequence: TGCGCCAGCAGCTTGGCGGGGGCGGACAATGAGCAGTTCTTC.

This chain links TRBV28 with TRBJ1-1, with D unclear. Germline V gene data show CDR1 as MDHEN and CDR2 as SYDVKM. Trimming pared 5 bases from V and 3 bases from J, leaving 7 bases between. This CDR3 contains 12 residues. The CDR3 nucleotides are TGTGCCAGCAGTAGACGCGACACTGAAGCTTTCTTT. Translated: CASSRRDTEAFF.

The DNA of the CDR3 is TGTGCCAGCAGCTTAGTAGAGGACAGGGGGAACACTGAAGCTTTCTTT. It translates to CASSLVEDRGNTEAFF. The V gene is TRBV7-9, the J gene TRBJ1-1; 9 bases are a match to TRBD1. Germline values: CDR1 SEHNR, CDR2 FQNEAQ (reference sequence). V lost 1 base, J lost 1 base, and 4 bases stayed unmatched. The CDR3 covers 16 residues.

The V gene is TRBV7-9, the J gene TRBJ1-1, with D hard to call. V lost 2 bases and J 7 bases, leaving 11 bases between the germline ends. The CDR3 length is 13 residues. Germline V gives CDR1 SEHNR, CDR2 FQNEAQ (reference sequence). The CDR3 DNA is TGTGCCAGCAGCTTATTGCTCGGCAGTGAAGCTTTCTTT. Protein: CASSLLLGSEAFF.

The J gene is TRBJ1-1, the V gene TRBV5-1; 8 bases are a match to TRBD1. Per germline, CDR1 SGHRS and CDR2 YFSETQ. The V and J ends lost 2 bases and 5 bases, in that order; junction bases with no gene match: 11. This CDR3 region has 16 residues. The CDR3 nucleotides are TGCGCCAGCAGCTTACAGGGGGGCTCGATTTATACTGAAGCTTTCTTT. Translated, it gives CASSLQGGSIYTEAFF.

The rearrangement joins TRBV7-3 to TRBJ1-2; D uncertain. CDR3 length: 16 residues. CDR1 SGHTA and CDR2 FQGTGA come from the germline V gene. The V gene lost 5 bases and the J gene lost 5 bases, with 21 bases spanning the gap. Here the CDR3 DNA reads TGTGCCAGCAGCCTCACATCGGCGGGTAGCTCTTATGGCTACACCTTC. Protein: CASSLTSAGSSYGYTF. The variable domain in full, with the rest retrieved from reference TRBV7-3 and TRBJ1-2, is GAGVSQTPSNKVTEKGKYVELRCDPISGHTALYWYRQSLGQGPEFLIYFQGTGAADDSGLPNDRFFAVRPEGSVSTLKIQRTERGDSAVYLCASSLTSAGSSYGYTFGSGTRLTVV.

This rearrangement joins TRBV29-1 to TRBJ1-1; tentative D call: TRBD1 (5 bases). This CDR3 region has 16 residues. V lost 5 bases, J lost 0 bases, and 19 bases lay in between. Looked up from germline, CDR1 is SQVTM and CDR2 is ANQGSEA. In DNA form, the CDR3 reads TGCAGCGTTCGTGGTCGGGCAGGGTTCATGAACACTGAAGCTTTCTTT. Its translation is CSVRGRAGFMNTEAFF.

V gene TRBV23-1 combines with J gene TRBJ2-3, with 8 bases lining up with TRBD1. TRBV23-1 is an open reading frame whose function is uncertain. The length of the CDR3 is 15 residues. J was trimmed by 4 bases and V by 7 bases; bases with no gene match: 10. The CDR3 reads CASNTLDRESDTQYF. The DNA for the CDR3 is TGCGCCAGCAATACTCTGGACAGGGAGTCAGATACGCAGTATTTT.

The chain links TRBV7-3 to TRBJ1-1, with D unresolved. Germline loops: CDR1 SGHTA, CDR2 FQGTGA. This CDR3 has 15 amino acids. Trimming shortened V by 0 bases and J by 1 base, and 9 bases separated the two germline ends. CDR3 nucleotides: TGTGCCAGCAGCTTAACTGCAGGAAAGAACACTGAAGCTTTCTTT. Protein sequence: CASSLTAGKNTEAFF.

The chain employs TRBV19 and TRBJ1-1; 7 bases match TRBD1. The germline gives CDR1 LNHDA, CDR2 SQIVND (reference sequence). V lost 0 bases to trimming and J lost 4 bases; unmatched junction nucleotides: 2. There are 14 residues in the CDR3. Written as DNA, the CDR3 is TGTGCCAGTAGTATAGACAGGGGGAGCACTGAAGCTTTCTTT. Translation gives CASSIDRGSTEAFF.

This rearrangement joins TRBV12-3 or TRBV12-4 to TRBJ2-3; D call uncertain. This CDR3 comprises 12 residues. The V and J ends lost 3 bases and 6 bases respectively, with 7 bases between them. CDR3 protein: CASSLLGDTQYF. The CDR3 nucleotides are TGTGCCAGCAGTTTGTTAGGGGATACGCAGTATTTT.

J is TRBJ2-3 and V is TRBV3-1 (or the pseudogene TRBV3-2); the D gene is possibly TRBD1 (5 bases). The CDR3 length is 14 residues. Germline lookup yields CDR1 LGHDT and CDR2 YNNKEL (reference sequence). V was clipped by 1 base and J by 11 bases, with 16 bases between them. The CDR3 sequence is CASSQGGLNARQYF. DNA of the CDR3: TGTGCCAGCAGCCAAGGGGGCCTAAACGCGCGGCAGTATTTT.

In this sample, this clone turned up a few times. The chain uses TRBV20-1 and TRBJ1-1; no firm D call. This CDR3 contains 10 residues. With 3 bases removed from V and 6 bases from J, the gap between germline ends came to 5 bases. Germline V gives CDR1 DFQATT, CDR2 SNEGSKA (reference sequence). The CDR3 protein is CSARVAEAFF. The CDR3 DNA is TGCAGTGCTAGGGTGGCTGAAGCTTTCTTT.

This chain links TRBV29-1 with TRBJ1-1; no clear D. This CDR3 is built from 13 residues. Germline V gene sequence: CDR1 SQVTM, CDR2 ANQGSEA. The V end lost 4 bases, the J end lost 1 base, and 10 bases lay between the germline ends. Written as DNA, the CDR3 is TGCAGCGTTGCGCAGGTCACGAACACTGAAGCTTTCTTT. This gives the protein CSVAQVTNTEAFF. The variable domain in full, completed from reference TRBV29-1 and TRBJ1-1, reads SAVISQKPSRDICQRGTSLTIQCQVDSQVTMMFWYRQQPGQSLTLIATANQGSEATYESGFVIDKFPISRPNLTFSTLTVSNMSPEDSSIYLCSVAQVTNTEAFFGQGTRLTVV.

V and J are TRBV7-2 and TRBJ2-7; 7 positions match TRBD1. The CDR3 spans 14 residues. The V segment lost 2 bases and the J segment 3 bases; nucleotides outside the gene matches: 4. In germline, CDR1 is SGHTA, CDR2 FQGNSA. The CDR3 DNA reads TGTGCCAGCAGCTTACACCCAGGGGGCTACGAGCAGTACTTC. It codes for CASSLHPGGYEQYF.

The chain recombines TRBV11-3 with TRBJ1-3; D not resolved. Trimming removed 5 bases at V and 4 bases at J, with 6 bases between. The CDR3 extends over 12 amino acids. Germline assignment: CDR1 SGHNT and CDR2 YENEEA. CDR3 nucleotides: TGTGCCAGCAGCCTTGGGGGAAACACCATATATTTT. Amino acid sequence: CASSLGGNTIYF.

The chain employs TRBV6-5 and TRBJ1-1; tentative D call: TRBD1 (5 bases). Germline assignment: CDR1 MNHEY and CDR2 SVGAGI. CDR3 length: 12 amino acids. V lost 7 bases and J 7 bases, leaving 13 bases between the germline ends. The CDR3 protein is CASIKTGGEAFF. The CDR3 DNA reads TGTGCCAGCATTAAAACTGGGGGTGAAGCTTTCTTT.

This chain links TRBV14 with TRBJ1-4; perhaps TRBD1 as D (5 bases). V lost 3 bases and J lost 3, with 11 bases in between. The CDR3 runs 15 residues. From germline, CDR1 is SGHDN and CDR2 FVKESK. The CDR3 nucleotides read TGTGCCAGCAGCCAGCAGGGTATCGCTAATGAAAAACTGTTTTTT. This encodes CASSQQGIANEKLFF. The variable domain in full, with the rest retrieved from reference TRBV14 and TRBJ1-4, is EAGVTQFPSHSVIEKGQTVTLRCDPISGHDNLYWYRRVMGKEIKFLLHFVKESKQDESGMPNNRFLAERTGGTYSTLKVQPAELEDSGVYFCASSQQGIANEKLFFGSGTQLSVL.

This sequence joins TRBV7-6 and TRBJ1-2; D possibly corresponds to TRBD1 (5 bases). The V gene lost 0 bases and the J gene lost 4 bases, with 12 bases spanning the gap. Germline V gene sequence: CDR1 SGHVS, CDR2 FNYEAQ. The CDR3 covers 15 residues. As DNA, the CDR3 is TGTGCCAGCAGCTTAGCGGGAGGGGCGGGCTATGGCTACACCTTC. Protein: CASSLAGGAGYGYTF.

J is TRBJ2-3 and V is TRBV13, with 13 bases that match TRBD2. J was trimmed by 3 bases and V by 5 bases; bases with no gene match: 2. Per germline, CDR1 PRHDT and CDR2 FYEKMQ (reference sequence). This CDR3 has 15 residues. CDR3 sequence reads: CASSRGLAGTDTQYF. The CDR3 nucleotides read TGTGCCAGCAGCAGGGGACTAGCGGGGACAGATACGCAGTATTTT.

This clone occurred once. The V gene is TRBV5-1, the J gene TRBJ1-1; perhaps TRBD1 as D (5 bases). Germline loops: CDR1 SGHRS, CDR2 YFSETQ. The CDR3 contains 14 residues. Trimming stripped 4 bases from V and 2 bases from J, with 12 bases between. This CDR3 is CASSPTVINTEAFF. CDR3 nucleotide sequence: TGCGCCAGCAGCCCGACAGTGATTAACACTGAAGCTTTCTTT.

V gene TRBV19 combines with J gene TRBJ2-2, with D unclear. Per germline, CDR1 LNHDA and CDR2 SQIVND (reference sequence). This CDR3 has 19 amino acids. V was shortened by 1 base and J by 4 bases, with 22 bases between the two germline ends. This CDR3 reads CASSIGQKDIFLVTGELFF. In DNA, the CDR3 is TGTGCCAGTAGTATAGGGCAGAAGGATATTTTTTTGGTCACCGGGGAGCTGTTTTTT.

V gene TRBV6-2 or TRBV6-3 combines with J gene TRBJ1-6, with D hard to call. V was pared by 1 base and J by 9 bases, with 25 bases between. CDR3 size: 19 residues. Germline V gene sequence: CDR1 MNHEY, CDR2 SVGEGT. The CDR3 here is CASSYLAAAGNKETSPLHF. CDR3 nucleotide sequence: TGTGCCAGCAGTTACTTGGCAGCGGCAGGCAACAAGGAAACTTCACCCCTCCACTTT.

The chain carries TRBV18 and TRBJ2-3; TRBD2 matches at 7 bases. The junction had 8 bases not matched to a gene; V was cut back by 5 bases and J by 9 bases. CDR1 is KGHSH, CDR2 LQKENI, per germline. The CDR3 covers 13 residues. The CDR3: CASSDLGRGTQYF. CDR3 nucleotides: TGTGCCAGCTCAGATCTAGGGCGGGGGACGCAGTATTTT. The whole variable domain, filled in from reference TRBV18 and TRBJ2-3, reads NAGVMQNPRHLVRRRGQEARLRCSPMKGHSHVYWYRQLPEEGLKFMVYLQKENIIDESGMPKERFSAEFPKEGPSILRIQQVVRGDSAAYFCASSDLGRGTQYFGPGTRLTVL.

The chain employs TRBV4-1 and TRBJ1-2; possible D gene TRBD1, 5 bases. V was shortened by 0 bases and J by 3 bases, with 14 bases between the two germline ends. This CDR3 region has 16 residues. Germline V gives CDR1 MGHRA, CDR2 YSYEKL. CDR3 sequence: CASSQEWGVLDYGYTF. Written as DNA, the CDR3 is TGCGCCAGCAGCCAAGAATGGGGGGTCTTGGACTATGGCTACACCTTC.